This T cell receptor beta chain is drawn from a study of blood T cell repertoires in COVID-19. The CDR3 sequence is 16 residues long. J was trimmed by 3 bases and V by 4 bases; bases with no gene match: 7. Germline V gene data show CDR1 as SGHRS and CDR2 as YFSETQ. Original data processing: Amplification from reference gene primers served as the basis for estimated nucleated cell counts. Assay: immunoSEQ multiplex PCR; the TCRdb copy retains only in-frame clones and omits some. The D gene and trimming were derived from the DNA, and the V and J assignments and clone size from that table. The data hold 200,000 to 250,000 clones, with around 88% observed a single time.

The receptor comes from an older man with acute or convalescent COVID-19. The sequenced sample consisted of peripheral blood. This chain joins TRBV5-1 and TRBJ2-1, with 10 nucleotides matching TRBD1. The CDR3 coding sequence is TGCGCCAGCAGCCTGGTGGGGGACAGGGGCTACAATGAGCAGTTCTTC. Translation: CASSLVGDRGYNEQFF. Variable domain in full (rest from reference TRBV5-1 and TRBJ2-1): KAGVTQTPRYLIKTRGQQVTLSCSPISGHRSVSWYQQTPGQGLQFLFEYFSETQRNKGNFPGRFSGRQFSNSRSEMNVSTLELGDSALYLCASSLVGDRGYNEQFFGPGTRLTVL.